A single sample gave rise to the 14 T cell receptor beta chains below, sequenced in a study of T cell changes during pregnancy in multiple sclerosis. TCRdb's copy holds only in-frame clones and misses some; the assay was immunoSEQ multiplex PCR. Altogether approximately 99,000 clones are present, roughly nine tenths being singletons, with the ten largest covering around 0.8%. Sequenced material: peripheral blood, taken in the second trimester of pregnancy. The origin of the receptors is a female donor in good health, enrolled as a control in a pregnancy study.

The CDR3 here is CASSVSRGVRGEQYF. The CDR3 DNA follows: TGTGCCAGCAGTGTATCTAGGGGTGTAAGGGGCGAGCAGTACTTC. The chain links TRBV25-1 to TRBJ2-7, with a possible D match to TRBD1 (5 bases). Trimming stripped 4 bases from V and 6 bases from J, with 19 bases between. The CDR3 runs to 15 residues. The germline gives CDR1 MGHDK, CDR2 SYGVNS.

The rearrangement uses TRBV13 and TRBJ2-7, with D possibly matching TRBD1 (6 bases). The CDR3 contains 15 residues. V lost 0 bases and J 2 bases, leaving 11 bases between the germline ends. Germline V gene sequence: CDR1 PRHDT, CDR2 FYEKMQ (reference sequence). CDR3 sequence (DNA): TGTGCCAGCAGCTTAGGCCGGGACAAAGCCTACGAGCAGTACTTC. This translates into CASSLGRDKAYEQYF.

The chain uses TRBV5-1 and TRBJ2-2; D is unresolved. The CDR3 has 17 residues. Trimming pared 1 base from V and 0 bases from J, leaving 13 bases between. Germline V gives CDR1 SGHRS, CDR2 YFSETQ. The CDR3 DNA reads as TGCGCCAGCAGCTTGTATTTTTCTTCCGCGAACACCGGGGAGCTGTTTTTT. The encoded protein is CASSLYFSSANTGELFF.

The rearrangement uses TRBV5-4 and TRBJ2-4; 12 bases line up with TRBD2. V trimming: 4 bases; J trimming: 2 bases; junction bases outside the gene matches: 7. This CDR3 contains 17 residues. Germline loops: CDR1 SGHNT, CDR2 YYREEE (reference sequence). The chain's CDR3 is CASSPGLAGISKNIQYF. CDR3 DNA: TGTGCCAGCAGCCCCGGACTAGCGGGAATATCCAAAAACATTCAGTACTTC.

The genes are TRBV6-5 and TRBJ1-2; possible D gene TRBD1, 5 bases. Trimming left V 2 bases short and J 2 bases short, with 6 bases between. Germline CDR1 is MNHEY and CDR2 is SVGAGI. The CDR3 consists of 13 residues. The CDR3 DNA follows: TGTGCCAGCAGTTACCGACAGAACTATGGCTACACCTTC. This sequence encodes CASSYRQNYGYTF.

This chain's CDR3 is CASSIVAGYYGYTF. The CDR3 coding sequence is TGTGCCAGTAGTATAGTGGCCGGGTACTATGGCTACACCTTC. The chain links TRBV19 to TRBJ1-2; D is undetermined. The germline gives CDR1 LNHDA, CDR2 SQIVND (reference sequence). V lost 1 base and J lost 3, with 9 bases in between. The CDR3 spans 14 residues.

The V call is TRBV30, the J call TRBJ2-1; 8 bases align to TRBD1. The CDR3 is 11 amino acids. Germline V lookup: CDR1 GTSNPN, CDR2 SVGIG (reference sequence). With V trimmed by 3 bases and J by 13 bases, 5 bases remained unmatched. CDR3 sequence (DNA): TGTGCCTGGAGCCTAGGACAGGGACAGTTCTTC. This encodes CAWSLGQGQFF.

The genes are TRBV5-1 and TRBJ2-1; TRBD1 agrees at 9 bases. V lost 3 bases and J lost 2; bases outside the gene matches: 3. There are 15 residues in the CDR3. Germline loops: CDR1 SGHRS, CDR2 YFSETQ. CDR3: CASSYGTGTYNEQFF. Written as DNA, the CDR3 is TGCGCCAGCAGCTATGGGACAGGGACCTACAATGAGCAGTTCTTC.

The rearrangement uses TRBV6-1 and TRBJ2-7; TRBD1 matches at 10 bases. The length of the CDR3 is 16 residues. Germline V gene sequence: CDR1 MNHNS, CDR2 SASEGT. V shed 0 bases and J 2 bases; nucleotides not matched to a gene: 4. The DNA for the CDR3 is TGTGCCAGCAGTGAAGCGGCCGGGACAGGGGCCTACGAGCAGTACTTC. It translates to CASSEAAGTGAYEQYF.

V is TRBV5-4 and J is TRBJ1-6, with 8 nucleotides matching TRBD1. Germline values: CDR1 SGHNT, CDR2 YYREEE (reference sequence). The CDR3 sequence is 15 residues long. J lost 10 bases, V lost 0 bases, and 6 bases had no gene match. The CDR3 reads CASSLGQGARSPLHF. Written as DNA, the CDR3 is TGTGCCAGCAGCTTGGGGCAGGGGGCGCGATCACCCCTCCACTTT.

V is TRBV27 and J is TRBJ1-5, with D possibly TRBD1 on 6 matching bases. There are 15 residues in the CDR3. Germline lookup yields CDR1 MNHEY and CDR2 SMNVEV (reference sequence). The V end was cut by 2 bases, the J end by 5 bases, with 13 bases between. In DNA, the CDR3 is TGTGCCAGCAGTTTAGGTGGGACACCGTATCAGCCCCAGCATTTT. Protein product: CASSLGGTPYQPQHF.

The chain couples TRBV7-8 to TRBJ2-7, with 16 bases matching TRBD2. The CDR3 has 17 residues. V was pared by 4 bases and J by 5 bases, with 8 bases of the junction left unmatched. In germline, CDR1 is SGHVS, CDR2 FQNEAQ. CDR3 DNA sequence: TGTGCCAGCAGCTGGGCCGGGACTAGCGGGGGGGTGGACGAGCAGTACTTC. It codes for CASSWAGTSGGVDEQYF.

The J gene is TRBJ2-1, the V gene TRBV5-1, with 8 bases that match TRBD2. V gave up 7 bases and J gave up 10 bases; unmatched junction bases: 7. Germline V gene sequence: CDR1 SGHRS, CDR2 YFSETQ. This CDR3 has 12 amino acids. This CDR3 is CASAREGGEQFF. The CDR3 nucleotides read TGCGCCAGCGCCCGGGAGGGGGGCGAGCAGTTCTTC. Combining the CDR3 with reference TRBV5-1 and TRBJ2-1 gives the whole variable domain KAGVTQTPRYLIKTRGQQVTLSCSPISGHRSVSWYQQTPGQGLQFLFEYFSETQRNKGNFPGRFSGRQFSNSRSEMNVSTLELGDSALYLCASAREGGEQFFGPGTRLTVL.

The chain uses TRBV6-1 and TRBJ2-7, with 9 bases lining up with TRBD1. CDR1 is MNHNS and CDR2 is SASEGT in the germline V gene. The CDR3 extends over 17 amino acids. Trimming took 4 bases from V and 0 from J; bases not matched to a gene: 10. The CDR3 nucleotides read TGTGCCAGCAGTGGCGCGGGACAGGGCTCGAGCTCCTACGAGCAGTACTTC. Its protein is CASSGAGQGSSSYEQYF.